A single sample gave rise to the 30 T cell receptor beta chains below, sequenced in a study of T cells after yellow fever vaccination. A single record per CDR3 protein comes from TCRdb applying MiXCR to the 5' RACE reads. The repertoire includes 150,000 to 200,000 distinct CDR3 sequences, 5.5% to 7.5% of them detected once, and 2.5% to 3% sits in the top ten. The sequences come from CD4+ T cells sorted from PBMCs, collected around 5 days after the first yellow fever vaccination. The receptors come from a man between 18 and 35 years old who received the YFV17D yellow fever vaccine.

This clonotype was seen only a few times. V usage is TRBV14 and J usage is TRBJ2-3; D tentatively reads TRBD1 or TRBD2 (5 bases each). The CDR3 is 14 amino acids. The germline gives CDR1 SGHDN, CDR2 FVKESK. Trimming removed 2 bases from V and 6 bases from J, with 12 bases in between. The CDR3, as DNA: TGTGCCAGCAGCCAACAGGGACCCTGGGATACGCAGTATTTT. Its translation is CASSQQGPWDTQYF. The full variable domain, rest sourced from reference TRBV14 and TRBJ2-3, is EAGVTQFPSHSVIEKGQTVTLRCDPISGHDNLYWYRRVMGKEIKFLLHFVKESKQDESGMPNNRFLAERTGGTYSTLKVQPAELEDSGVYFCASSQQGPWDTQYFGPGTRLTVL.

This clonotype was picked up many times. The chain couples TRBV6-5 to TRBJ2-4; D possibly uses TRBD1 or TRBD2 (6 bases each). Germline V gene sequence: CDR1 MNHEY, CDR2 SVGAGI. V shed 0 bases and J shed 5 bases, with 11 bases lying between them. The CDR3 loop spans 15 amino acids. CDR3 loop: CASSYSSGAQNIQYF. The CDR3 nucleotides read TGTGCCAGCAGTTACTCCTCGGGGGCTCAAAACATTCAGTACTTC.

This chain connects TRBV7-8 to TRBJ2-1, with D perhaps matching TRBD2 (5 bases). V dropped 2 bases and J dropped 3 bases, with 14 bases sitting between them. CDR3 length: 16 residues. Germline V gives CDR1 SGHVS, CDR2 FQNEAQ. For the CDR3, the DNA is TGTGCCAGCAGCTTACGTCCGAGCGGAGGCTACAATGAGCAGTTCTTC. Protein: CASSLRPSGGYNEQFF.

This clonotype was counted many times. The rearrangement links TRBV7-6 to TRBJ2-7, with 14 bases matching TRBD2. The CDR3 extends over 18 amino acids. Germline V gene lookup returns CDR1 SGHVS and CDR2 FNYEAQ. Germline trimming cut 5 bases from V and 4 bases from J; bases unmatched to any gene: 13. CDR3 DNA sequence: TGTGCCAGCAGCACAAGACTAGCGGGGGGGCTCACGGATTACGAGCAGTACTTC. It translates to CASSTRLAGGLTDYEQYF.

This clonotype has more than one count but fewer than ten. This sequence joins TRBV7-8 and TRBJ2-3, with 13 bases that match TRBD2. The CDR3 length is 17 residues. Germline CDR1 reads SGHVS; CDR2 reads FQNEAQ. Trimming cost V 5 bases and J 3 bases; bases outside gene matches: 8. CDR3 sequence: CASSPYQTSGGTDTQYF. In nucleotides, the CDR3 is TGTGCCAGCAGCCCCTACCAGACTAGCGGGGGGACAGATACGCAGTATTTT.

Ten or more counts support this clonotype. V and J are TRBV12-3 or TRBV12-4 and TRBJ2-2, with a possible D match to TRBD2 (6 bases). This CDR3 has 13 residues. Trimming stripped 5 bases from V and 7 bases from J, with 11 bases between. The CDR3 loop reads CASSTWGGGELFF. In nucleotides, the CDR3 is TGTGCCAGCAGTACCTGGGGAGGCGGGGAGCTGTTTTTT.

This clonotype was detected many times. The rearrangement uses TRBV20-1 and TRBJ2-3; D unclear. Germline assignment: CDR1 DFQATT and CDR2 SNEGSKA (reference sequence). Trimming took 6 bases from V and 2 from J, leaving 18 bases between them. There are 15 residues in the CDR3. CDR3 in amino acids: CSAPTPSGSTDTQYF. The DNA for the CDR3 is TGCAGTGCCCCCACCCCCTCGGGTTCCACAGATACGCAGTATTTT.

This clonotype showed up many times. No conserved phenylalanine or tryptophan ends this CDR3, so it is likely a read error. The chain uses TRBV6-2 or TRBV6-3 and TRBJ1-1; D is uncertain. This CDR3 is 11 amino acids long. Germline assignment: CDR1 MNHEY and CDR2 SVGEGT. V was pared by 6 bases and J by 11 bases, with 13 bases between. For the CDR3, the DNA is TGTGCCAGCAGGGTAGAGGGAACGGCTTTCCTT. The encoded protein is CASRVEGTAFL.

This clonotype turned up a few times. The chain carries TRBV12-3 or TRBV12-4 and TRBJ2-2; 9 bases match TRBD1. The V and J ends lost 5 bases and 2 bases, in that order; junction bases with no gene match: 3. The CDR3 has 15 residues. The CDR3 sequence: CASSPDRGNTGELFF. CDR3 nucleotide sequence: TGTGCCAGCAGTCCGGACAGGGGCAACACCGGGGAGCTGTTTTTT.

At least ten counts were recorded for this clonotype. The chain uses TRBV12-3 or TRBV12-4 and TRBJ2-1; TRBD1 might be the D (6 bases). This CDR3 spans 13 amino acids. V was pared by 0 bases and J by 7 bases, with 7 bases between. The chain's CDR3 is CASSLARGNEQFF. The CDR3 DNA reads TGTGCCAGCAGTTTAGCCAGGGGTAATGAGCAGTTCTTC.

This clonotype was observed at least ten times. The chain joins TRBV5-1 to TRBJ1-1, with D tentatively TRBD1 (5 bases). The CDR3 runs 15 residues. V dropped 3 bases and J dropped 5 bases, with 17 bases sitting between them. Germline V gene data show CDR1 as SGHRS and CDR2 as YFSETQ. CDR3 sequence (DNA): TGCGCCAGCAGCTCCCTTAACCCAGGGAAAACTGAAGCTTTCTTT. Its translation is CASSSLNPGKTEAFF.

The chain uses TRBV19 and TRBJ2-6; D gene unclear. The CDR3 is 15 amino acids. Trimming left V 7 bases short and J 2 bases short, with 12 bases between. Germline V lookup: CDR1 LNHDA, CDR2 SQIVND (reference sequence). The CDR3 DNA reads as TGTGCCAGTATGACCCTTTCCCCTGGGGCCAACGTCCTGACTTTC. Protein: CASMTLSPGANVLTF.

There are a few counts of this clonotype. The V call is TRBV4-3, the J call TRBJ2-5, with TRBD2 identical over 10 bases. V lost 0 bases and J lost 4; bases outside the gene matches: 8. This CDR3 contains 17 residues. Germline V gene lookup returns CDR1 LGHNA and CDR2 YSLEER. The CDR3 coding sequence is TGCGCCAGCAGCCAAGACTGGACAGCGGGGGGGCCAGAGACCCAGTACTTC. This translates into CASSQDWTAGGPETQYF.

This chain joins TRBV28 and TRBJ1-2; D is possibly TRBD1 (5 bases). Per the germline V gene, CDR1 is MDHEN and CDR2 is SYDVKM. V gave up 2 bases and J gave up 0 bases, with 10 bases separating them. The CDR3 totals 15 residues. CDR3 sequence (DNA): TGTGCCAGCAGTTTAGTTGGCAGGGCTAACTATGGCTACACCTTC. Encoded protein: CASSLVGRANYGYTF.

The chain employs TRBV6-5 and TRBJ2-3; TRBD2 agrees at 8 bases. This CDR3 is 14 amino acids long. V lost 6 bases and J lost 8; bases outside the gene matches: 10. Germline V gene sequence: CDR1 MNHEY, CDR2 SVGAGI. CDR3 region: CASRRSGAGATQYF. The CDR3 nucleotides read TGTGCCAGCAGACGTAGCGGAGCGGGGGCTACGCAGTATTTT.

This clonotype was found many times. The rearrangement uses TRBV12-3 or TRBV12-4 and TRBJ2-6, with D hard to call. V gave up 5 bases and J gave up 1 base, with 3 bases separating them. The CDR3 loop spans 13 amino acids. This CDR3 reads CASSQSGANVLTF. The CDR3 coding sequence is TGTGCCAGCAGTCAGTCTGGGGCCAACGTCCTGACTTTC.

This clonotype was detected many times. The gene calls are TRBV12-3 or TRBV12-4 and TRBJ2-5; tentatively, D is TRBD2 (5 bases). The CDR3 covers 16 residues. V gave up 3 bases and J gave up 5 bases, with 19 bases separating them. This CDR3 is CASSFSVGEGRETQYF. The CDR3 nucleotides are TGTGCCAGCAGTTTTTCAGTAGGTGAGGGTCGGGAGACCCAGTACTTC.

V gene TRBV20-1 combines with J gene TRBJ2-5, with D maybe TRBD2 (7 bases). Between the trimmed V and J ends, which lost 3 bases and 0 bases, there was a span of 14 bases. This CDR3 is built from 15 residues. Germline loops: CDR1 DFQATT, CDR2 SNEGSKA (reference sequence). The CDR3 protein is CSASRGGTNQETQYF. The DNA for the CDR3 is TGCAGTGCTAGCCGAGGGGGGACTAACCAAGAGACCCAGTACTTC.

This clonotype has a count of ten or more. The chain employs TRBV3-1 and TRBJ1-1; 8 positions match TRBD1. The junction had 6 bases not matched to a gene; V was cut back by 4 bases and J by 5 bases. Germline CDR1 LGHDT, CDR2 YNNKEL (reference sequence). There are 14 residues in the CDR3. In DNA form, the CDR3 reads TGTGCCAGCAGCCTGACAGGGGCTGAGACTGAAGCTTTCTTT. Protein: CASSLTGAETEAFF. Based on the CDR3 plus reference TRBV3-1 and TRBJ1-1, the full variable domain is DTAVSQTPKYLVTQMGNDKSIKCEQNLGHDTMYWYKQDSKKFLKIMFSYNNKELIINETVPNRFSPKSPDKAHLNLHINSLELGDSAVYFCASSLTGAETEAFFGQGTRLTVV.

This clonotype was recorded at least ten times. The rearrangement uses TRBV2 and TRBJ1-6; tentatively, D is TRBD1 (6 bases). Germline CDR1 reads SNHLY; CDR2 reads FYNNEI. The CDR3 length is 15 residues. V was cut by 6 bases and J by 9 bases, with 18 bases left in between. CDR3 region: CASRTAGAAGSPLHF. The CDR3 DNA reads as TGTGCCAGCAGGACGGCGGGGGCCGCGGGTTCACCCCTCCACTTT.

Turning to this clonotype: A much larger clone is a single base away; this may be a read error. The CDR3 carries no conserved terminal phenylalanine or tryptophan, so it likely arises from a read error. This chain joins TRBV2 and TRBJ1-1, with D possibly TRBD1 on 5 matching bases. The CDR3 contains 13 residues. Looked up from germline, CDR1 is SNHLY and CDR2 is FYNNEI. V was clipped by 1 base and J by 10 bases, with 13 bases between them. CDR3 bases: TGTGCCAGCAGTGAAGGACCGGGGACGGGAGCTTTCTCT. Protein sequence: CASSEGPGTGAFS.

This clonotype came up many times. The chain is built from TRBV12-3 or TRBV12-4 and TRBJ2-3; weak D call: TRBD1 (5 bases). The CDR3 extends over 15 amino acids. The V end lost 3 bases, the J end lost 6 bases, and 16 bases lay between the germline ends. The CDR3 loop is CASSFDPGARDTQYF. The CDR3 coding sequence is TGTGCCAGCAGTTTTGACCCTGGGGCAAGGGATACGCAGTATTTT.

At least ten counts were recorded for this clonotype. The V call is TRBV5-1, the J call TRBJ2-1; D uncertain. Germline assignment: CDR1 SGHRS and CDR2 YFSETQ. The CDR3 has 15 residues. V lost 0 bases and J lost 0, with 7 bases in between. CDR3 sequence: CASSLGVSSYNEQFF. CDR3 bases: TGCGCCAGCAGCTTGGGCGTGAGCTCCTACAATGAGCAGTTCTTC. Using reference TRBV5-1 and TRBJ2-1 for the parts outside the CDR3, the full variable domain is KAGVTQTPRYLIKTRGQQVTLSCSPISGHRSVSWYQQTPGQGLQFLFEYFSETQRNKGNFPGRFSGRQFSNSRSEMNVSTLELGDSALYLCASSLGVSSYNEQFFGPGTRLTVL.

This clonotype was seen at least ten times. Mismatch with germline at one junction end may stem from a read error. The J gene is TRBJ1-3, the V gene TRBV7-7, with TRBD1 matching over 10 bases. The CDR3 is 15 amino acids. Germline-derived CDR1 and CDR2 are SSHAT and FNYEAQ (reference sequence). The CDR3 protein is CASSTDRGPGNTIYF. CDR3 DNA sequence: TGTGCTAGCAGCACTGACAGGGGGCCTGGAAACACCATATATTTT.

The rearrangement joins TRBV7-8 to TRBJ2-3; unclear D gene. V was clipped by 2 bases and J by 4 bases, with 7 bases between them. The germline V gene encodes CDR1 SGHVS and CDR2 FQNEAQ. The CDR3 contains 13 residues. The CDR3 DNA is TGTGCCAGCAGCTTAATTCGGTCAGATACGCAGTATTTT. The encoded protein is CASSLIRSDTQYF.

This clonotype was seen ten or more times. This chain joins TRBV5-5 and TRBJ1-2; possibly TRBD1 for D (5 bases). The ends were cut back, 4 bases at V and 4 bases at J, with 11 bases in the middle. This CDR3 comprises 13 residues. In germline, CDR1 is SGHKS, CDR2 YYEKEE (reference sequence). This chain's CDR3 is CASSLGPLYGYTF. DNA for the CDR3: TGTGCCAGCAGCCTGGGACCGCTCTATGGCTACACCTTC. Full variable domain (remainder filled in from reference TRBV5-5 and TRBJ1-2): DAGVTQSPTHLIKTRGQQVTLRCSPISGHKSVSWYQQVLGQGPQFIFQYYEKEERGRGNFPDRFSARQFPNYSSELNVNALLLGDSALYLCASSLGPLYGYTFGSGTRLTVV.

The chain joins TRBV28 to TRBJ1-3; TRBD1 is a possible D gene (5 bases). The CDR3 loop spans 13 amino acids. Trimming removed 5 bases from V and 4 bases from J, with 9 bases in between. Germline V gene lookup returns CDR1 MDHEN and CDR2 SYDVKM. The CDR3 sequence: CASSQQGGNTIYF. The DNA for the CDR3 is TGTGCCAGCAGTCAGCAGGGAGGAAACACCATATATTTT.

This clonotype was seen ten or more times. The chain employs TRBV12-3 or TRBV12-4 and TRBJ1-1, with D tentatively TRBD1 (5 bases). The CDR3 runs to 15 residues. V lost 3 bases and J 3 bases, leaving 14 bases between the germline ends. The CDR3 DNA reads as TGTGCCAGCAGTTTGAGGGGCCCTATTTACACTGAAGCTTTCTTT. This codes for CASSLRGPIYTEAFF.

This clonotype has at least ten counts. The V call is TRBV5-1, the J call TRBJ1-5; D remains unclear. The V end lost 0 bases, the J end lost 1 base, and 8 bases lay between the germline ends. Germline V CDR1 and CDR2: SGHRS, YFSETQ. This CDR3 comprises 15 residues. CDR3 bases: TGCGCCAGCAGCTTGGACGGTACAAGCAATCAGCCCCAGCATTTT. Its protein is CASSLDGTSNQPQHF.

The chain joins TRBV20-1 to TRBJ1-1, with D perhaps TRBD1 (6 bases). This CDR3 has 13 residues. Germline CDR1 and CDR2: DFQATT and SNEGSKA (reference sequence). The ends were cut back, 5 bases at V and 5 bases at J, with 15 bases in the middle. In DNA, the CDR3 is TGCAGTGCTGAGAAGGGGGTAGCAACTGAAGCTTTCTTT. Translated: CSAEKGVATEAFF.